This T cell receptor beta chain was found in a study of T cells after yellow fever vaccination. Study outcomes and limitations: Although most clonotypes did not, a small share appeared in both CD4 and CD8 compartments. Compared with primary, the secondary response was weaker and peaked at day 5, not 15.

This clonotype has ten or more counts. Its antigen remains unidentified. The authors made TCR cDNA by 5'RACE template switching, adding a universal primer site and UMIs. Using its own MiXCR run on the 5' RACE reads, TCRdb lists one record per CDR3 protein. Of around 330,000 distinct CDR3 sequences in the sample, roughly 4% were seen once. The sequence was obtained from a man between 18 and 29 years old who received the YFV17D yellow fever vaccine. Sequencing used PBMCs, obtained on the day of the yellow fever booster vaccination.

The CDR3 DNA follows: TGTGCCAGCAGTTACAACGCCGGAAACACCATATATTTT. Protein: CASSYNAGNTIYF. The rearrangement uses TRBV6-5 and TRBJ1-3; D unresolved. The length of the CDR3 is 13 residues. Deletions cut 2 bases from V and 4 bases from J, with 6 bases between. Germline V lookup: CDR1 MNHEY, CDR2 SVGAGI.